These 23 T cell receptor beta chains share one sample of origin, sequenced in a study of blood T cell repertoires in COVID-19. The method was immunoSEQ multiplex PCR; TCRdb's version includes in-frame clones alone and lacks a portion of them. The data contain roughly 75,000 clones, about four fifths of them singletons. Sequencing was done on a sample of peripheral blood. These receptors were taken from a man between 65 and 85 years old with acute or convalescent COVID-19.

The chain combines TRBV11-2 with TRBJ1-1; D remains unclear. The CDR3 contains 13 residues. V was trimmed by 1 base and J by 3 bases, leaving 6 bases between them. The V gene's germline CDR1 is SGHAT and CDR2 FQNNGV. The CDR3 sequence is CASSLVQDTEAFF. The CDR3 nucleotides are TGTGCCAGCAGCTTAGTGCAGGACACTGAAGCTTTCTTT.

The chain links TRBV6-5 to TRBJ2-1, with 7 bases aligning to TRBD2. CDR1 is MNHEY, CDR2 SVGAGI, per germline. This CDR3 is 15 amino acids long. V lost 2 bases to trimming and J lost 4 bases; unmatched junction nucleotides: 5. This chain's CDR3 is CASSYASGDYNEQFF. The CDR3 region has the DNA TGTGCCAGCAGTTACGCTAGCGGAGATTACAATGAGCAGTTCTTC.

This clone was detected only once. The CDR3 coding sequence is TGTGCCAGCAGCCTCTCGGGGGGGCGGGACGAGCAGTACTTC. Amino acids: CASSLSGGRDEQYF. The gene calls are TRBV3-1 (or the pseudogene TRBV3-2) and TRBJ2-7; 8 bases are a match to TRBD2. This CDR3 has 14 amino acids. The germline CDR1 and CDR2 sequences are LGHDT and YNNKEL (reference sequence). With V trimmed by 4 bases and J by 5 bases, 7 bases remained unmatched.

About this clone itself: This specimen includes other DNA sequences encoding the same CDR3. In nucleotides, the CDR3 is TGCGCCAGCAGCTTGGACGGGGGCACTGAAGCTTTCTTT. Translation: CASSLDGGTEAFF. The chain has TRBV5-1 and TRBJ1-1, with a tentative D call TRBD1 (5 bases). The V end lost 0 bases, the J end lost 4 bases, and 7 bases lay between the germline ends. CDR3 length: 13 amino acids. Germline V CDR1 and CDR2: SGHRS, YFSETQ.

This chain links TRBV5-8 with TRBJ2-1, with 11 bases lining up with TRBD2. This CDR3 contains 15 residues. Unmatched junction bases numbered 10, after V lost 2 bases and J lost 12 bases. Germline values: CDR1 SGHTS, CDR2 YDEGEE. CDR3 region: CASSFTASGRTLQFF. CDR3 nucleotide sequence: TGTGCCAGCAGCTTCACTGCTAGCGGGAGGACGCTGCAGTTCTTC.

This chain's CDR3 is CASRSPQIYEQYF. CDR3 nucleotides: TGTGCCAGCAGAAGTCCCCAGATTTACGAGCAGTACTTC. The V call is TRBV28, the J call TRBJ2-7; no definite D call. The germline V gene encodes CDR1 MDHEN and CDR2 SYDVKM. Trimming took off 6 bases at V and 4 bases at J, with 13 bases between the two ends. This CDR3 has 13 amino acids.

CDR3 nucleotides: TGTGCCAGCCGATTCAGGGGTACTCAGCCCCAGCATTTT. Its protein product is CASRFRGTQPQHF. The rearrangement uses TRBV6-5 and TRBJ1-5, with D possibly TRBD1 on 6 matching bases. The germline gives CDR1 MNHEY, CDR2 SVGAGI. The CDR3 is 13 residues long. V lost 8 bases and J 6 bases, leaving 14 bases between the germline ends.

The V gene is TRBV10-1, the J gene TRBJ2-7; 8 bases are a match to TRBD2. With 2 bases clipped from V and 0 bases from J, the junction kept 0 bases outside the gene matches. Germline V CDR1 and CDR2: WNHNN, SYGVQD (reference sequence). The CDR3 sequence is 14 residues long. CDR3 in amino acids: CASSESGGSYEQYF. The CDR3 region has the DNA TGCGCCAGCAGTGAGAGCGGGGGCTCCTACGAGCAGTACTTC.

This clone was picked up one time. The genes are TRBV7-9 and TRBJ2-5; D perhaps matches TRBD2 (5 bases). Germline V CDR1 and CDR2: SEHNR, FQNEAQ (reference sequence). With 1 base removed from V and 6 bases from J, the gap between germline ends came to 9 bases. The CDR3 is 13 residues long. The CDR3 reads CASSLDPGKTQYF. The CDR3 coding sequence is TGTGCCAGCAGCTTAGATCCGGGAAAGACCCAGTACTTC.

The rearrangement links TRBV5-4 to TRBJ1-1, with D unresolved. The V end lost 0 bases, the J end lost 1 base, and 4 bases lay between the germline ends. From germline, CDR1 is SGHNT and CDR2 YYREEE (reference sequence). CDR3 size: 13 residues. In DNA form, the CDR3 reads TGTGCCAGCAGCTTGGCAGGGAACACTGAAGCTTTCTTT. Protein: CASSLAGNTEAFF.

This clone was detected only a few times. The genes are TRBV19 and TRBJ1-6, with a weak D call TRBD1 (5 bases). The CDR3 runs 17 residues. The V end lost 0 bases, the J end lost 7 bases, and 16 bases lay between the germline ends. Germline CDR1 LNHDA, CDR2 SQIVND (reference sequence). CDR3 residues: CASSIESTALGNSPLHF. In DNA form, the CDR3 reads TGTGCCAGTAGTATAGAGTCGACAGCCCTTGGGAATTCACCCCTCCACTTT. Full variable domain (missing parts from reference TRBV19 and TRBJ1-6): DGGITQSPKYLFRKEGQNVTLSCEQNLNHDAMYWYRQDPGQGLRLIYYSQIVNDFQKGDIAEGYSVSREKKESFPLTVTSAQKNPTAFYLCASSIESTALGNSPLHFGNGTRLTVT.

This chain joins TRBV7-9 and TRBJ2-7, with TRBD1 as a possible D gene (5 bases). The CDR3 totals 13 residues. CDR1 SEHNR and CDR2 FQNEAQ come from the germline V gene (reference sequence). Trimming took 0 bases from V and 6 from J, leaving 9 bases between them. CDR3 in amino acids: CASSLAGELEQYF. In DNA, the CDR3 is TGTGCCAGCAGCTTAGCAGGGGAACTCGAGCAGTACTTC.

The J gene is TRBJ1-2, the V gene TRBV3-1 (or the pseudogene TRBV3-2); TRBD1 is a possible D gene (6 bases). Trimming pared 8 bases from V and 3 bases from J, leaving 19 bases between. The germline V gene has CDR1 LGHDT and CDR2 YNNKEL (reference sequence). The CDR3 has 15 residues. In DNA form, the CDR3 reads TGTGCCAGCGGAAAGGGGGGGGAGGTGGACTATGGCTACACCTTC. This gives the protein CASGKGGEVDYGYTF.

V usage is TRBV28 and J usage is TRBJ2-5; D may be TRBD1 (5 bases). The CDR3 runs to 13 residues. The ends were cut back, 3 bases at V and 5 bases at J, with 10 bases in the middle. The germline V gene encodes CDR1 MDHEN and CDR2 SYDVKM. The CDR3 here is CASSLGQEETQYF. CDR3 DNA sequence: TGTGCCAGCAGTTTGGGGCAAGAGGAGACCCAGTACTTC.

The chain combines TRBV5-1 with TRBJ2-7, with no clear D. From germline, CDR1 is SGHRS and CDR2 YFSETQ. Trimming cost V 5 bases and J 3 bases, with 9 bases left between them. The CDR3 has 12 amino acids. In DNA, the CDR3 is TGCGCCAGCAGTCAAAACAGCTACGAGCAGTACTTC. As protein: CASSQNSYEQYF.

The CDR3 protein is CASSYLAVSYNEQFF. DNA for the CDR3: TGTGCCAGCAGTTATTTGGCGGTTTCCTACAATGAGCAGTTCTTC. This chain uses TRBV6-6 with TRBJ2-1; D unresolved. The CDR3 sequence is 15 residues long. V lost 3 bases and J 1 base, leaving 10 bases between the germline ends. The germline V gene has CDR1 MNHNY and CDR2 SVGAGI (reference sequence).

This clone was observed a single time. This rearrangement joins TRBV7-3 to TRBJ2-1; D perhaps matches TRBD1 (6 bases). Germline V gene lookup returns CDR1 SGHTA and CDR2 FQGTGA. The CDR3 has 13 amino acids. V gave up 3 bases and J gave up 4 bases, with 7 bases separating them. In nucleotides, the CDR3 is TGTGCCAGCAGCTTGGACAGTTACAATGAGCAGTTCTTC. This codes for CASSLDSYNEQFF.

V usage is TRBV5-5 and J usage is TRBJ2-3, with TRBD2 matching over 8 bases. J gave up 1 base and V 6 bases, and 7 bases lay outside the gene matches. The germline CDR1 and CDR2 sequences are SGHKS and YYEKEE (reference sequence). The CDR3 has 15 amino acids. Here the CDR3 DNA reads TGTGCCAGCACCATAGGGGGACTAGGCACAGATACGCAGTATTTT. This gives the protein CASTIGGLGTDTQYF.

V gene TRBV19 combines with J gene TRBJ1-2, with D perhaps matching TRBD1 (5 bases). The V and J ends lost 7 bases and 3 bases respectively, with 15 bases between them. Germline CDR1 reads LNHDA; CDR2 reads SQIVND (reference sequence). This CDR3 contains 14 residues. CDR3 DNA sequence: TGTGCCAGTACCATGCCCGGCAGGGACTATGGCTACACCTTC. Its translation: CASTMPGRDYGYTF.

V usage is TRBV18 and J usage is TRBJ1-3; D uncertain. Trimming stripped 0 bases from V and 4 bases from J, with 16 bases between. Looked up from germline, CDR1 is KGHSH and CDR2 is LQKENI. The CDR3 totals 17 residues. The CDR3 loop is CASSPPRATQRGNTIYF. The CDR3 bases are TGTGCCAGCTCACCACCGCGGGCTACTCAGAGGGGAAACACCATATATTTT.

The chain is built from TRBV2 and TRBJ2-2, with unresolved D. The CDR3 has 16 residues. Germline-derived CDR1 and CDR2 are SNHLY and FYNNEI. Deletions cut 4 bases from V and 5 bases from J, with 17 bases between. DNA for the CDR3: TGTGCCAGCAGTGCAAGTCCAATCGAGAAAACCGGGGAGCTGTTTTTT. It is translated as CASSASPIEKTGELFF.

V and J are TRBV24-1 and TRBJ2-3; TRBD1 matches 7 bases. The CDR3 is 13 amino acids. Looked up from germline, CDR1 is KGHDR and CDR2 is SFDVKD. V was pared by 4 bases and J by 6 bases, with 3 bases of the junction left unmatched. The CDR3 loop is CATSDPQGDTQYF. CDR3 in DNA: TGTGCCACCAGTGACCCACAGGGGGATACGCAGTATTTT.

J is TRBJ1-3 and V is TRBV5-5; the match to TRBD1 covers 9 bases. The CDR3 runs to 19 residues. J gave up 0 bases and V 2 bases, and 12 bases lay outside the gene matches. Germline-derived CDR1 and CDR2 are SGHKS and YYEKEE (reference sequence). The CDR3 bases are TGTGCCAGCAGCTTAGGGACAGGGCCCCAACAAGGCTCTGGAAACACCATATATTTT. It codes for CASSLGTGPQQGSGNTIYF.